The source of this TCR beta chain is a study of beta chain features in type 1 diabetes. Study information: Healthy donors and patients had similar age, gender and cell yields.

Isolated RNA was reverse transcribed in full, so expressed TCRB transcripts were sequenced. Method: immunoSEQ multiplex PCR; TCRdb's copy keeps in-frame clones and lacks some. The data contain hundreds of thousands of clones, 10% to 15% of them singletons. Cell sorting via CD45RO/CCR7/CD25/CD127/CD95/CD27 was performed to obtain CD4+ naive, central memory, regulatory and stem cell-like memory cells. Germline V CDR1 and CDR2: MNHEY, SMNVEV (reference sequence). The CDR3 is 16 amino acids. V dropped 5 bases and J dropped 2 bases, with 18 bases sitting between them. General study results and limits: In the patient group, naive, central memory and Treg TCRB repertoires seemed more alike than in the healthy donor group. PCR, the amplification step, might favor shorter templates, equally in patients and controls.

The sample holds a few counts of this clone. What it binds is not known. The J gene is TRBJ2-5, the V gene TRBV27; TRBD1 is a possible D gene (5 bases). Input material: naive CD4+ T cells from blood. The receptor comes from a man aged 18 to 30 in good health. This chain's CDR3 is CASSMGLQGRQETQYF. CDR3 DNA: TGTGCCAGCAGTATGGGCCTGCAGGGCAGGCAAGAGACCCAGTACTTC.